What follows are 18 T cell receptor beta chains derived from one specimen sequenced in a study of cytomegalovirus exposure and HLA in healthy donors. The PCR ran on 60 Vbeta and 13 Jbeta primers. Assay: immunoSEQ multiplex PCR; the TCRdb copy retains only in-frame clones and omits some. Here the sample spans approximately 85,000 clones, 70% to 80% being singletons. The source material was PBMCs. The receptors stem from a woman in her forties or fifties in good health and CMV-seropositive.

This rearrangement joins TRBV5-4 to TRBJ2-5; 9 positions agree with TRBD2. Germline values: CDR1 SGHNT, CDR2 YYREEE (reference sequence). The CDR3 contains 16 residues. Germline trimming cut 4 bases from V and 5 bases from J; bases unmatched to any gene: 12. The CDR3 here is CASSTRLAGARETQYF. In nucleotides, the CDR3 is TGTGCCAGCAGCACCCGTTTAGCGGGAGCGCGCGAGACCCAGTACTTC.

On this clone itself: This specimen includes other DNA sequences encoding the same CDR3. V and J are TRBV18 and TRBJ2-5, with a tentative D call TRBD2 (5 bases). V was cut by 4 bases and J by 5 bases, with 8 bases left in between. CDR1 is KGHSH, CDR2 LQKENI, per germline. The CDR3 consists of 12 residues. This CDR3 is CASSRSGETQYF. The CDR3 DNA follows: TGTGCCAGCTCACGGTCGGGGGAGACCCAGTACTTC.

The chain combines TRBV5-1 with TRBJ1-5; D is perhaps TRBD1 (5 bases). Looked up from germline, CDR1 is SGHRS and CDR2 is YFSETQ. The CDR3 sequence is 15 residues long. Trimming removed 7 bases from V and 4 bases from J, with 18 bases in between. CDR3 coding DNA: TGCGCCAGCGATAACGGGGGGTCTGGTAATCAGCCCCAGCATTTT. As protein: CASDNGGSGNQPQHF.

V gene TRBV9 combines with J gene TRBJ1-1, with D perhaps TRBD1 (6 bases). V shed 0 bases and J shed 5 bases, with 17 bases lying between them. The germline gives CDR1 SGDLS, CDR2 YYNGEE. This CDR3 contains 16 residues. This CDR3 reads CASSVASGGPRTEAFF. CDR3 DNA: TGTGCCAGCAGCGTAGCTAGCGGGGGGCCGAGGACTGAAGCTTTCTTT.

There are a few counts of this clone. V is TRBV15 and J is TRBJ2-5; D is undetermined. The CDR3 is made up of 13 amino acids. The V gene lost 0 bases and the J gene lost 2 bases, with 4 bases spanning the gap. Germline-derived CDR1 and CDR2 are LNHNV and YYDKDF (reference sequence). The CDR3 is CATSRDSQETQYF. The DNA for the CDR3 is TGTGCCACCAGCAGAGATTCGCAAGAGACCCAGTACTTC.

The rearrangement links TRBV5-1 to TRBJ2-3; possibly TRBD1 for D (5 bases). CDR1 is SGHRS and CDR2 is YFSETQ in the germline V gene. The CDR3 has 15 residues. V gave up 0 bases and J gave up 3 bases, with 11 bases separating them. The CDR3 DNA reads as TGCGCCAGCAGCTTGGAAGGGGCGAGTACAGATACGCAGTATTTT. This translates into CASSLEGASTDTQYF.

The chain employs TRBV4-1 and TRBJ1-4; TRBD1 aligns across 9 bases. CDR1 and CDR2 from the germline V gene are MGHRA and YSYEKL. The CDR3 runs 16 residues. The trim removed 4 bases at V and 3 bases at J, leaving 6 bases unmatched. CDR3 loop: CASSPGQGAANEKLFF. DNA of the CDR3: TGCGCCAGCAGCCCGGGACAGGGTGCTGCTAATGAAAAACTGTTTTTT.

V usage is TRBV5-6 and J usage is TRBJ2-5; TRBD1 might be the D (5 bases). The J call may not be correct, given that the DNA end is closer to TRBJ2-7. Germline CDR1 is SGHDT and CDR2 is YYEEEE. The CDR3 spans 14 residues. CDR3 sequence: CASNSDSLPYEQYF. In DNA form, the CDR3 reads TGTGCCAGCAACTCCGACAGCCTTCCCTACGAGCAGTACTTC.

The V gene is TRBV5-4, the J gene TRBJ1-6; D is ambiguous. The germline V gene encodes CDR1 SGHNT and CDR2 YYREEE (reference sequence). The CDR3 spans 12 residues. Trimming took 2 bases from V and 7 from J, leaving 4 bases between them. CDR3 sequence reads: CASSFANSPLHF. DNA of the CDR3: TGTGCCAGCAGCTTCGCGAATTCACCCCTCCACTTT.

This clone was seen just once. V gene TRBV30 combines with J gene TRBJ1-2; 7 positions agree with TRBD1. Germline assignment: CDR1 GTSNPN and CDR2 SVGIG (reference sequence). J lost 7 bases, V lost 2 bases, and 7 bases had no gene match. This CDR3 comprises 13 residues. This CDR3 reads CAWSSDRDGGYTF. The CDR3 bases are TGTGCCTGGAGTTCAGACAGGGACGGTGGCTACACCTTC.

The chain combines TRBV30 with TRBJ1-1; D unclear. The CDR3 is 13 residues long. Germline values: CDR1 GTSNPN, CDR2 SVGIG (reference sequence). V was cut by 3 bases and J by 7 bases, with 15 bases left in between. The CDR3 loop reads CAWRYEGAGEAFF. As DNA, the CDR3 is TGTGCCTGGAGATACGAGGGAGCAGGTGAAGCTTTCTTT.

This chain joins TRBV6-5 and TRBJ2-2, with 7 bases fitting TRBD2. Germline CDR1 MNHEY, CDR2 SVGAGI. Unmatched junction bases numbered 8, after V lost 7 bases and J lost 3 bases. This CDR3 is 15 amino acids long. CDR3 sequence: CASNRAGAYTGELFF. CDR3 DNA: TGTGCCAGCAATCGGGCGGGAGCTTACACCGGGGAGCTGTTTTTT.

This chain links TRBV7-9 with TRBJ2-1; 9 bases line up with TRBD2. The V gene end was trimmed by 1 base and the J gene end by 10 bases; junction bases not matched to a gene: 17. Germline CDR1 reads SEHNR; CDR2 reads FQNEAQ (reference sequence). This CDR3 spans 18 amino acids. For the CDR3, the DNA is TGTGCCAGCAGCTTAGGGCCCCGGGTAGCGGGGGCCCCGGCGGAGCAGTTCTTC. Translated: CASSLGPRVAGAPAEQFF.

The chain couples TRBV10-3 to TRBJ1-6, with no clear D. The CDR3 spans 13 residues. V was shortened by 8 bases and J by 6 bases, with 11 bases between the two germline ends. Germline V gives CDR1 ENHRY, CDR2 SYGVKD. The CDR3 coding sequence is TGTGCCATCTGTCGCGGGGTTAATTCACCCCTCCACTTT. The encoded protein is CAICRGVNSPLHF.

This clone was counted only a few times. The chain uses TRBV5-1 and TRBJ1-2, with D possibly matching TRBD1 (5 bases). The CDR3 runs to 14 residues. Trimming took off 0 bases at V and 2 bases at J, with 8 bases between the two ends. Germline V CDR1 and CDR2: SGHRS, YFSETQ. CDR3 amino acids: CASSLEAGNYGYTF. In DNA form, the CDR3 reads TGCGCCAGCAGCTTGGAGGCAGGGAACTATGGCTACACCTTC.

In this sample, this clone turned up once. The V gene is TRBV15, the J gene TRBJ2-1; 7 positions match TRBD1. Trimming took 4 bases from V and 7 from J; bases not matched to a gene: 7. There are 14 residues in the CDR3. The germline gives CDR1 LNHNV, CDR2 YYDKDF (reference sequence). CDR3 sequence: CATSTPDRENEQFF. Here the CDR3 DNA reads TGTGCCACCAGCACCCCTGACAGGGAGAATGAGCAGTTCTTC.

The gene calls are TRBV18 and TRBJ1-1, with unresolved D. The CDR3 is 16 residues long. The V gene lost 2 bases and the J gene lost 4 bases, with 17 bases spanning the gap. Germline CDR1 is KGHSH and CDR2 is LQKENI. In DNA, the CDR3 is TGTGCCAGCTCACCAATCACCCTAAAGGCGGGCACTGAAGCTTTCTTT. Its translation is CASSPITLKAGTEAFF.

The chain recombines TRBV30 with TRBJ2-1; a weak D match, TRBD1 (8 bases). Trimming cost V 3 bases and J 4 bases, with 19 bases left between them. The CDR3 has 16 residues. CDR1 is GTSNPN and CDR2 is SVGIG in the germline V gene (reference sequence). Written as DNA, the CDR3 is TGTGCCTGGAGCGGGGGGACAGGCTGGGAGTACAATGAGCAGTTCTTC. Its translation is CAWSGGTGWEYNEQFF.